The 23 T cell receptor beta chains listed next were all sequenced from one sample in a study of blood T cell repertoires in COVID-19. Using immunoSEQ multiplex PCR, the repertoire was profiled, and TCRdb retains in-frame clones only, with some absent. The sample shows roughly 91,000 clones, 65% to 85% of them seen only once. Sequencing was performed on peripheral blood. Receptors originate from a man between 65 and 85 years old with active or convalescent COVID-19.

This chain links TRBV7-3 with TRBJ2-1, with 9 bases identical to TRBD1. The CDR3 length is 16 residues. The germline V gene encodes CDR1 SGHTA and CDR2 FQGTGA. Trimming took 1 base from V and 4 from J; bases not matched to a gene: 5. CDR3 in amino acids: CASSLNSGQGYNEQFF. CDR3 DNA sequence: TGTGCCAGCAGCTTAAATTCAGGACAGGGGTACAATGAGCAGTTCTTC.

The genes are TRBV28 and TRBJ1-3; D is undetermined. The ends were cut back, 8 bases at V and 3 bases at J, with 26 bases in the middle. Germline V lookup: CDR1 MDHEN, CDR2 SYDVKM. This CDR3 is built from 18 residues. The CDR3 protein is CASETAAREGSGGNTIYF. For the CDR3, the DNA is TGTGCCAGCGAAACCGCCGCCCGGGAGGGAAGTGGTGGAAACACCATATATTTT.

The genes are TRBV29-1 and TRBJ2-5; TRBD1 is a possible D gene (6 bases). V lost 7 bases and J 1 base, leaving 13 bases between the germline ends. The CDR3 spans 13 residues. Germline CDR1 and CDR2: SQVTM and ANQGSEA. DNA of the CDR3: TGCAGCGCCCTTTCGGACAGCCAAGAGACCCAGTACTTC. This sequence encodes CSALSDSQETQYF.

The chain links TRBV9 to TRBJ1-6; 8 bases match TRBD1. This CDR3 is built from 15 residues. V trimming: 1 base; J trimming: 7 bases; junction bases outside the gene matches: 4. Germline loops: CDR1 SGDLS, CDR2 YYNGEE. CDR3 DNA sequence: TGTGCCAGCAGCGTAACCGGACAGGGAAATTCACCCCTCCACTTT. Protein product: CASSVTGQGNSPLHF.

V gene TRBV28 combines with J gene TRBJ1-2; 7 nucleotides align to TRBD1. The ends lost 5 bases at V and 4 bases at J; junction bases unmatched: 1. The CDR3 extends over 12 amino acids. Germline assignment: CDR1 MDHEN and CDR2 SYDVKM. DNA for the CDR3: TGTGCCAGCAGTGGGGACAGCTATGGCTACACCTTC. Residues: CASSGDSYGYTF.

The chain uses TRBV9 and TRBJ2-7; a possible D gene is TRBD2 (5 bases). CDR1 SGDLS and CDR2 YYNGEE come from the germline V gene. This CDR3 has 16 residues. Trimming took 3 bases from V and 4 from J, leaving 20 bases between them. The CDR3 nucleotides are TGTGCCAGCAGCGCCACCCCCGACTACCAACTATACGAGCAGTACTTC. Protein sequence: CASSATPDYQLYEQYF.

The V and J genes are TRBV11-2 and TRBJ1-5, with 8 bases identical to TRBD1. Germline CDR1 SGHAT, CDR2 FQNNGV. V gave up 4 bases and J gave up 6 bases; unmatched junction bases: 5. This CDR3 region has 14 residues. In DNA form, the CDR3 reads TGTGCCAGCAGCTCCGACAGGGGTGGTCAGCCCCAGCATTTT. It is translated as CASSSDRGGQPQHF.

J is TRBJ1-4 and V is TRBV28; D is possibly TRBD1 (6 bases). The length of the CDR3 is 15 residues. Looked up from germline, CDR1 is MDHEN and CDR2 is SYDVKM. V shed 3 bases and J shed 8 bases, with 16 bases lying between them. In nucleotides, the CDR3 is TGTGCCAGCAGTTTCGGTACAGGGCTCCGCGAAAAACTGTTTTTT. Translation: CASSFGTGLREKLFF.

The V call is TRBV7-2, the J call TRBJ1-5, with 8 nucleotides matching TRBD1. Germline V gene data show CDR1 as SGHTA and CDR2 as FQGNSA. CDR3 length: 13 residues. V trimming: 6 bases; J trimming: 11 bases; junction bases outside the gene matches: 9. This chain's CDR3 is CASSPDRAVAQHF. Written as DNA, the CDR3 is TGTGCCAGCAGTCCGGACAGGGCTGTCGCCCAGCATTTT.

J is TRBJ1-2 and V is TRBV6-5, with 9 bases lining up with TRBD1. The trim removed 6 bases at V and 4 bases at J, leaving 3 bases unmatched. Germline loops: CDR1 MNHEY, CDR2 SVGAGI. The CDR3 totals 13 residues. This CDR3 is CASRTGGGYGYTF. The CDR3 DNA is TGTGCCAGCAGAACAGGGGGCGGCTATGGCTACACCTTC.

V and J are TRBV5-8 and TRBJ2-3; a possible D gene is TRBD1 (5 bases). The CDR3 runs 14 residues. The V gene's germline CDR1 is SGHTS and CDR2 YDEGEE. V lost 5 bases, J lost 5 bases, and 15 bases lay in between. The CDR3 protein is CASSLDSSRDTQYF. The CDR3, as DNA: TGTGCCAGCAGTCTAGACAGCTCCAGAGATACGCAGTATTTT.

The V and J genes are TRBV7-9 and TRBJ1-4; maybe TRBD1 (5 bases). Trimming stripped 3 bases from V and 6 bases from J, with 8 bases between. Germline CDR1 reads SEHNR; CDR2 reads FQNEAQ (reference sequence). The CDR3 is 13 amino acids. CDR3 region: CASSFWGDEKLFF. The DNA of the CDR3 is TGTGCCAGCAGCTTTTGGGGGGATGAAAAACTGTTTTTT. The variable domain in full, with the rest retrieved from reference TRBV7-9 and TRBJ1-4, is DTGVSQNPRHKITKRGQNVTFRCDPISEHNRLYWYRQTLGQGPEFLTYFQNEAQLEKSRLLSDRFSAERPKGSFSTLEIQRTEQGDSAMYLCASSFWGDEKLFFGSGTQLSVL.

The CDR3 nucleotides read TGTGCCAGTATCGACAGGGGAAGGGATCGAGCTTTCTTT. This sequence encodes CASIDRGRDRAFF. The V gene is TRBV19, the J gene TRBJ1-1; 8 positions match TRBD1. CDR1 and CDR2 (germline): LNHDA, SQIVND (reference sequence). There are 13 residues in the CDR3. Trimming cost V 7 bases and J 10 bases; bases outside gene matches: 11.

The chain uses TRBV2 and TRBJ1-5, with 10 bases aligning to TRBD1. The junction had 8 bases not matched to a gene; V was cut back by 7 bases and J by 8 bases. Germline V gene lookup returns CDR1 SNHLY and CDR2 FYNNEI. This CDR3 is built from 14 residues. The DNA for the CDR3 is TGTGCCAGCACCGGACAGGGGGGCCTTGAGCCCCAGCATTTT. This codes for CASTGQGGLEPQHF.

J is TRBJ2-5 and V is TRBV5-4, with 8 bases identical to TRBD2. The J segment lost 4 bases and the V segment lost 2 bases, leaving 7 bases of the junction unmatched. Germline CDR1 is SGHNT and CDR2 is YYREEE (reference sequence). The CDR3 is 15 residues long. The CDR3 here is CASSFGGLAGETQYF. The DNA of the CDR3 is TGTGCCAGCAGCTTCGGCGGACTAGCCGGAGAGACCCAGTACTTC.

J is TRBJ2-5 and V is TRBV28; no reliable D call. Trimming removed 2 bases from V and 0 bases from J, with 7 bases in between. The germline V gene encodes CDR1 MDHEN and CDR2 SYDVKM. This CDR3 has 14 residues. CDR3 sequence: CASSLGQHQETQYF. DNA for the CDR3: TGTGCCAGCAGTTTAGGGCAGCACCAAGAGACCCAGTACTTC.

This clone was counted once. The CDR3 region has the DNA TGTGCCAGCTCACAACAAATGAAGTCTTCCGCAGGAGAAAAACTGTTTTTT. Residues: CASSQQMKSSAGEKLFF. The rearrangement uses TRBV18 and TRBJ1-4; no clear D gene. There are 17 residues in the CDR3. CDR1 and CDR2 from the germline V gene are KGHSH and LQKENI. V lost 4 bases and J 8 bases, leaving 23 bases between the germline ends. The full variable domain, its missing parts supplied by reference TRBV18 and TRBJ1-4, is NAGVMQNPRHLVRRRGQEARLRCSPMKGHSHVYWYRQLPEEGLKFMVYLQKENIIDESGMPKERFSAEFPKEGPSILRIQQVVRGDSAAYFCASSQQMKSSAGEKLFFGSGTQLSVL.

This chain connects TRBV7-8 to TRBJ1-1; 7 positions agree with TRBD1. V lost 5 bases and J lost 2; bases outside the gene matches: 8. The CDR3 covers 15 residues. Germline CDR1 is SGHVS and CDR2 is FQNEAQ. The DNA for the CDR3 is TGTGCCAGCAGCACCTACAGGGGCGGAAACACTGAAGCTTTCTTT. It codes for CASSTYRGGNTEAFF. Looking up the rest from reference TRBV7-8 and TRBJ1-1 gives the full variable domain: GAGVSQSPRYKVAKRGQDVALRCDPISGHVSLFWYQQALGQGPEFLTYFQNEAQLDKSGLPSDRFFAERPEGSVSTLKIQRTQQEDSAVYLCASSTYRGGNTEAFFGQGTRLTVV.

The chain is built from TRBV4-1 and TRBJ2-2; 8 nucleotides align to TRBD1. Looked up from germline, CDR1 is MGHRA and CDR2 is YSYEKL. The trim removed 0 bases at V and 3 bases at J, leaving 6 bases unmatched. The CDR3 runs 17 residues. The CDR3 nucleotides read TGCGCCAGCAGCCAAGATGTTCGACAGGGGTACACCGGGGAGCTGTTTTTT. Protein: CASSQDVRQGYTGELFF.

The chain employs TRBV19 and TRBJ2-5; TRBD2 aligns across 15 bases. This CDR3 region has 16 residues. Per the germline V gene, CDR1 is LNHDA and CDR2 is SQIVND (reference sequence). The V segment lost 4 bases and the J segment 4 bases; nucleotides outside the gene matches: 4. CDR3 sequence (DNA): TGTGCCAGTAGTACGCGGACTAGCGGGGGGGGAGAGACCCAGTACTTC. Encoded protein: CASSTRTSGGGETQYF. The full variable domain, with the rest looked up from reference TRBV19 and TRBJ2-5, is DGGITQSPKYLFRKEGQNVTLSCEQNLNHDAMYWYRQDPGQGLRLIYYSQIVNDFQKGDIAEGYSVSREKKESFPLTVTSAQKNPTAFYLCASSTRTSGGGETQYFGPGTRLLVL.

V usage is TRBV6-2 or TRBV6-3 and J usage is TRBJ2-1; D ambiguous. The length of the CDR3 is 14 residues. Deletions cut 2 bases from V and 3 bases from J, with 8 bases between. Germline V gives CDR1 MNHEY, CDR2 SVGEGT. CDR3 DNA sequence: TGTGCCAGCAGTTACGTCGACATCTACAATGAGCAGTTCTTC. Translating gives CASSYVDIYNEQFF.

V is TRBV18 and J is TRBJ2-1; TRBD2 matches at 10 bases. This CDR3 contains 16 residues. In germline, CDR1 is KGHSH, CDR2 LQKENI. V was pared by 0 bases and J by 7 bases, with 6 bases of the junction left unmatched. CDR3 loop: CASSPPSGGAGNEQFF. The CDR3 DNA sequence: TGTGCCAGCTCACCACCGAGCGGGGGGGCCGGGAATGAGCAGTTCTTC.

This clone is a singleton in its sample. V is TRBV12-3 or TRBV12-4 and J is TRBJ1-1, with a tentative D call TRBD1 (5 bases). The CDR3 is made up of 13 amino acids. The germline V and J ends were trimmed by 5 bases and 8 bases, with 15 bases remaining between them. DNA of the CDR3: TGTGCCAGCAGTCGGACATCCGGGAGCGAAGCTTTCTTT. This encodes CASSRTSGSEAFF.